Listed below are T cell receptor beta chains from one sample, sequenced in a study of shared clonotypes between healthy human individuals. The assay was immunoSEQ multiplex PCR, and TCRdb's table has in-frame clones only and misses some. The sample holds roughly 1,100,000 clones, around four fifths seen once. Sample: memory CD4+ T cells sorted from blood. These receptors all stem from a man younger than 35 in good health. The CDR3 runs from the conserved cysteine through the conserved F or W. Each record gives: D gene, V gene, J gene, clone size, CDR3 protein, CDR3 DNA. The D gene is left open where the match is weak. Clone sizes are given selectively: once, few, many, or a class where the clone is expanded.

d_gene: .; v_gene: TRBV7-2; j_gene: TRBJ2-1; abundance: once; CDR3aa: CASSLSLEHEQFF; CDR3nt: TGTGCCAGCAGCTTAAGTCTCGAGCATGAGCAGTTCTTC
d_gene: .; v_gene: TRBV19; j_gene: TRBJ1-6; abundance: .; CDR3aa: CASSVGRDSPLHF; CDR3nt: TGTGCCAGTAGTGTGGGACGGGATTCACCCCTCCACTTT
d_gene: .; v_gene: TRBV2; j_gene: TRBJ2-3; abundance: many; CDR3aa: CASSPETGRTDTQYF; CDR3nt: TGTGCCAGCAGTCCAGAGACAGGGAGGACAGATACGCAGTATTTT
d_gene: TRBD1; v_gene: TRBV10-3; j_gene: TRBJ2-7; abundance: .; CDR3aa: CAITTGQGNEQYF; CDR3nt: TGTGCCATCACGACAGGGCAGGGGAACGAGCAGTACTTC
d_gene: .; v_gene: TRBV30; j_gene: TRBJ2-1; abundance: .; CDR3aa: CAWSVWRGRNEQFF; CDR3nt: TGTGCCTGGAGTGTATGGCGGGGGCGAAATGAGCAGTTCTTC
d_gene: TRBD2; v_gene: TRBV5-1; j_gene: TRBJ2-5; abundance: .; CDR3aa: CASTHSGGKEETQYF; CDR3nt: TGCGCCAGCACCCATAGCGGGGGAAAGGAGGAGACCCAGTACTTC
d_gene: TRBD1; v_gene: TRBV2; j_gene: TRBJ2-1; abundance: once; CDR3aa: CASSVADRGYNEQFF; CDR3nt: TGTGCCAGCAGTGTAGCGGACAGGGGCTACAATGAGCAGTTCTTC
d_gene: .; v_gene: TRBV7-3; j_gene: TRBJ2-7; abundance: .; CDR3aa: CASSLEGQLIYEQYF; CDR3nt: TGTGCCAGCAGCTTAGAGGGGCAGCTCATCTACGAGCAGTACTTC
d_gene: .; v_gene: TRBV11-2; j_gene: TRBJ1-2; abundance: .; CDR3aa: CASSLGVGYTF; CDR3nt: TGTGCCAGCAGCTTAGGGGTAGGCTACACCTTC
d_gene: TRBD2; v_gene: TRBV19; j_gene: TRBJ2-5; abundance: .; CDR3aa: CASSIGAGVGETQYF; CDR3nt: TGTGCCAGTAGTATAGGTGCGGGAGTAGGGGAGACCCAGTACTTC
d_gene: .; v_gene: TRBV5-1; j_gene: TRBJ2-1; abundance: .; CDR3aa: CASTLGGANNEQFF; CDR3nt: TGCGCCAGCACCCTTGGCGGGGCGAACAATGAGCAGTTCTTC
d_gene: .; v_gene: TRBV7-2; j_gene: TRBJ2-2; abundance: .; CDR3aa: CASSLQFGSSNTGELFF; CDR3nt: TGTGCCAGCAGCTTACAATTTGGCTCTTCGAACACCGGGGAGCTGTTTTTT
d_gene: .; v_gene: TRBV29-1; j_gene: TRBJ2-1; abundance: .; CDR3aa: CSAVIPLKGQGQFF; CDR3nt: TGCAGCGCCGTAATCCCTTTGAAGGGTCAGGGGCAGTTCTTC
d_gene: .; v_gene: TRBV9; j_gene: TRBJ1-6; abundance: many; CDR3aa: CASSVATGSNSPLHF; CDR3nt: TGTGCCAGCAGCGTAGCTACAGGATCTAATTCACCCCTCCACTTT
d_gene: .; v_gene: TRBV5-5; j_gene: TRBJ1-5; abundance: .; CDR3aa: CASSSERGGPQHF; CDR3nt: TGTGCCAGCAGCTCCGAGAGGGGGGGCCCCCAGCATTTT
d_gene: TRBD1; v_gene: TRBV15; j_gene: TRBJ2-5; abundance: few; CDR3aa: CATSTGDSQETQYF; CDR3nt: TGTGCCACCAGCACCGGGGACAGCCAAGAGACCCAGTACTTC
d_gene: TRBD1; v_gene: TRBV7-2; j_gene: TRBJ1-5; abundance: few; CDR3aa: CASSSGTGGGNQPQHF; CDR3nt: TGTGCCAGCAGCTCAGGAACAGGGGGAGGAAATCAGCCCCAGCATTTT
d_gene: TRBD1; v_gene: TRBV30; j_gene: TRBJ1-2; abundance: .; CDR3aa: CAWSLTGGYGYTF; CDR3nt: TGTGCCTGGAGTCTCACAGGGGGCTATGGCTACACCTTC
d_gene: .; v_gene: TRBV5-1; j_gene: TRBJ2-1; abundance: .; CDR3aa: CASSLAADRYNEQFF; CDR3nt: TGCGCCAGCAGCTTGGCCGCTGACAGGTACAATGAGCAGTTCTTC
d_gene: .; v_gene: TRBV2; j_gene: TRBJ2-7; abundance: .; CDR3aa: CASDGADSSYEQYF; CDR3nt: TGTGCCAGCGATGGGGCTGATAGCTCCTACGAGCAGTACTTC
d_gene: TRBD1; v_gene: TRBV18; j_gene: TRBJ1-2; abundance: .; CDR3aa: CASSPDRGLYGYTF; CDR3nt: TGTGCCAGCTCCCCGGACAGGGGGCTCTATGGCTACACCTTC
d_gene: .; v_gene: TRBV5-5; j_gene: TRBJ1-6; abundance: .; CDR3aa: CASSLDGRGSPLHF; CDR3nt: TGTGCCAGCAGCTTGGACGGCAGGGGTTCACCCCTCCACTTT
d_gene: .; v_gene: TRBV9; j_gene: TRBJ2-4; abundance: .; CDR3aa: CASSDVDYGNIQYF; CDR3nt: TGTGCCAGCAGCGATGTGGACTACGGAAACATTCAGTACTTC
d_gene: TRBD1; v_gene: TRBV30; j_gene: TRBJ2-7; abundance: .; CDR3aa: CAWSVGTGSSYEQYF; CDR3nt: TGTGCCTGGAGTGTCGGGACAGGGAGCTCCTACGAGCAGTACTTC
d_gene: TRBD1; v_gene: TRBV5-1; j_gene: TRBJ1-1; abundance: .; CDR3aa: CASSLGQGYSEAFF; CDR3nt: TGCGCCAGCAGCTTAGGACAGGGGTATTCTGAAGCTTTCTTT
d_gene: TRBD1; v_gene: TRBV5-1; j_gene: TRBJ1-2; abundance: .; CDR3aa: CASSVGTGNYGYTF; CDR3nt: TGCGCCAGCAGCGTCGGGACAGGGAACTATGGCTACACCTTC
d_gene: TRBD2; v_gene: TRBV7-2; j_gene: TRBJ2-3; abundance: .; CDR3aa: CASSYPARSGGTDTQYF; CDR3nt: TGTGCCAGCAGCTACCCGGCTCGGTCGGGGGGAACAGATACGCAGTATTTT
d_gene: .; v_gene: TRBV19; j_gene: TRBJ1-2; abundance: .; CDR3aa: CASSMGGASLSPYGYTF; CDR3nt: TGTGCCAGTAGTATGGGCGGGGCCTCGCTGTCCCCTTATGGCTACACCTTC
d_gene: .; v_gene: TRBV7-8; j_gene: TRBJ2-3; abundance: .; CDR3aa: CASSFDVGTDTQYF; CDR3nt: TGTGCCAGCAGCTTTGATGTGGGAACAGATACGCAGTATTTT
d_gene: .; v_gene: TRBV7-4; j_gene: TRBJ1-1; abundance: .; CDR3aa: CASSLGGLMTEAFF; CDR3nt: TGTGCCAGCAGCTTAGGAGGGCTTATGACTGAAGCTTTCTTT
d_gene: TRBD2; v_gene: TRBV2; j_gene: TRBJ2-1; abundance: .; CDR3aa: CASSFQGLVDEQFF; CDR3nt: TGTGCCAGCAGTTTTCAAGGACTAGTCGATGAGCAGTTCTTC
d_gene: TRBD1; v_gene: TRBV10-3; j_gene: TRBJ1-2; abundance: .; CDR3aa: CAATGVEGGYTF; CDR3nt: TGTGCCGCAACAGGGGTAGAAGGAGGCTACACCTTC
d_gene: .; v_gene: TRBV9; j_gene: TRBJ2-5; abundance: .; CDR3aa: CASSERPSQETQYF; CDR3nt: TGTGCCAGCAGCGAGCGACCGTCTCAAGAGACCCAGTACTTC
d_gene: TRBD1; v_gene: TRBV18; j_gene: TRBJ2-2; abundance: few; CDR3aa: CASSDRESGELFF; CDR3nt: TGTGCCAGTTCGGACAGGGAGTCCGGGGAGCTGTTTTTT
d_gene: .; v_gene: TRBV6-1; j_gene: TRBJ1-2; abundance: few; CDR3aa: CASSPRRGNYGYTF; CDR3nt: TGTGCCAGCAGTCCCCGTAGAGGAAACTATGGCTACACCTTC
d_gene: TRBD1; v_gene: TRBV30; j_gene: TRBJ2-7; abundance: .; CDR3aa: CAWSWTGHYEQYF; CDR3nt: TGTGCCTGGAGTTGGACAGGGCACTACGAGCAGTACTTC
d_gene: TRBD2; v_gene: TRBV9; j_gene: TRBJ2-5; abundance: .; CDR3aa: CASSPLVRRGGQETQYF; CDR3nt: TGTGCCAGCAGCCCCCTCGTACGGCGGGGGGGGCAAGAGACCCAGTACTTC
d_gene: .; v_gene: TRBV28; j_gene: TRBJ1-6; abundance: .; CDR3aa: CASIPFGAGKSPLHF; CDR3nt: TGTGCCAGCATCCCTTTCGGGGCGGGAAAGTCACCCCTCCACTTT